The entry below describes one TCR beta chain. The data belong to a study of control samples from healthy donors and cancer patients. Germline V CDR1 and CDR2: SGHTS, YDEGEE. The CDR3 contains 17 residues. Between the trimmed V and J ends, which lost 5 bases and 0 bases, there was a span of 20 bases. Sequencing was performed with immunoSEQ multiplex PCR; in TCRdb, only in-frame clones are kept and a portion is missing. The table has about 63,000 clones, approximately 85% seen once. The sequenced sample consisted of blood. The chain is built from TRBV5-8 and TRBJ1-1; a weak D match, TRBD1 (5 bases). The TCR sequence derives from a man aged 35 to 55 in good health. The CDR3 spells CASRDGGTLFVNTEAFF. CDR3 nucleotides: TGTGCCAGCAGAGATGGGGGAACGCTTTTTGTGAACACTGAAGCTTTCTTT.